These 28 T cell receptor beta chains share one sample of origin, sequenced in a study of blood T cells in healthy people across ages. A second PCR, run for about 7 to 11 cycles, used a sample-barcoded 5' primer plus a J-beta primer mix. MiXCR, applied by TCRdb to the 5' RACE reads, yields one record per CDR3 protein. The sample has 700,000 or so distinct CDR3 sequences; 35% to 50% are singletons. The specimen was blood. Receptors were obtained from an elderly man in good health.

The J gene is TRBJ2-3, the V gene TRBV6-2 or TRBV6-3, with 9 bases identical to TRBD1. With 6 bases clipped from V and 2 bases from J, the junction kept 18 bases outside the gene matches. From germline, CDR1 is MNHEY and CDR2 SVGEGT. CDR3 length: 19 amino acids. The CDR3 is CASRRDRGTTPILTDTQYF. The CDR3 nucleotides read TGTGCCAGCAGAAGAGACAGGGGGACAACCCCAATCCTCACAGATACGCAGTATTTT.

This rearrangement joins TRBV12-5 to TRBJ2-5; the D call may be TRBD1 or TRBD2 (7 bases each). CDR3 size: 15 residues. The germline gives CDR1 LGHNT, CDR2 FRNRAP. Trimming shortened V by 6 bases and J by 3 bases, and 17 bases separated the two germline ends. CDR3 sequence: CASGSDREGKETQYF. CDR3 sequence (DNA): TGTGCTAGTGGCTCCGACAGGGAGGGAAAAGAGACCCAGTACTTC.

A few counts support this clonotype. The chain combines TRBV24-1 with TRBJ2-2; 8 positions agree with TRBD2. The CDR3 length is 16 residues. V lost 1 base and J lost 6; bases outside the gene matches: 6. CDR1 and CDR2 (germline): KGHDR, SFDVKD. CDR3 amino acids: CATSDFSAGVPGELFF. CDR3 bases: TGTGCCACCAGTGATTTTTCAGCGGGAGTCCCCGGGGAGCTGTTTTTT.

The chain couples TRBV18 to TRBJ2-5; either TRBD1 or TRBD2 may supply D (5 bases each). Trimming removed 7 bases at V and 7 bases at J, with 19 bases between. The CDR3 sequence is 14 residues long. Germline CDR1 is KGHSH and CDR2 is LQKENI. Here the CDR3 DNA reads TGTGCCAGCTTCTCGGGACGGGAAGTAGGGACCCAGTACTTC. Translating gives CASFSGREVGTQYF.

The chain joins TRBV7-2 to TRBJ1-1, with D maybe TRBD1 (6 bases). The CDR3 extends over 14 amino acids. V lost 8 bases and J lost 5, with 18 bases in between. CDR1 SGHTA and CDR2 FQGNSA come from the germline V gene. The CDR3, as DNA: TGTGCCAGCGCCTTTGAACAGGGTCGGACTGAAGCTTTCTTT. Amino acids: CASAFEQGRTEAFF.

This clonotype was found a few times. The chain links TRBV5-1 to TRBJ2-3; D might be TRBD1 (6 bases). CDR1 is SGHRS and CDR2 is YFSETQ in the germline V gene. Trimming removed 5 bases at V and 4 bases at J, with 17 bases between. The CDR3 extends over 15 amino acids. CDR3 bases: TGCGCCAGCAGATCGGGACAACGGACGGCAGATACGCAGTATTTT. Its protein is CASRSGQRTADTQYF.

This clonotype came up a few times. V and J are TRBV7-2 and TRBJ2-6, with D tentatively TRBD1 (6 bases). The CDR3 is made up of 15 amino acids. In germline, CDR1 is SGHTA, CDR2 FQGNSA. The V end lost 5 bases, the J end lost 2 bases, and 10 bases lay between the germline ends. The CDR3 DNA sequence: TGTGCCAGCAGCCGAGGGGGTACTGGGGCCAACGTCCTGACTTTC. It codes for CASSRGGTGANVLTF.

The chain is built from TRBV25-1 and TRBJ2-1; perhaps TRBD2 as D (5 bases). Germline CDR1 and CDR2: MGHDK and SYGVNS. V lost 2 bases and J 5 bases, leaving 10 bases between the germline ends. The CDR3 is made up of 14 amino acids. The CDR3 is CASSEPTGDNEQFF. In nucleotides, the CDR3 is TGTGCCAGCAGTGAACCGACCGGGGACAATGAGCAGTTCTTC.

Worth noting for this clonotype: A read error may produce the germline difference seen at one junction end. This sequence joins TRBV7-9 and TRBJ2-1, with D possibly matching TRBD1 (5 bases). CDR3 size: 16 residues. In germline, CDR1 is SEHNR, CDR2 FQNEAQ (reference sequence). The CDR3 loop reads CANSLGIAGWYNEQFF. The DNA of the CDR3 is TGTGCCAACAGCTTAGGGATCGCAGGGTGGTACAATGAGCAGTTCTTC.

The rearrangement uses TRBV5-1 and TRBJ2-1, with 9 bases identical to TRBD2. The trim removed 2 bases at V and 12 bases at J, leaving 9 bases unmatched. This CDR3 contains 14 residues. CDR1 is SGHRS, CDR2 YFSETQ, per germline. The CDR3, as DNA: TGCGCCAGCAGCTTTAGCGGGAGAACCGATGGGCAGTTCTTC. Translation: CASSFSGRTDGQFF. Full variable domain (remainder filled in from reference TRBV5-1 and TRBJ2-1): KAGVTQTPRYLIKTRGQQVTLSCSPISGHRSVSWYQQTPGQGLQFLFEYFSETQRNKGNFPGRFSGRQFSNSRSEMNVSTLELGDSALYLCASSFSGRTDGQFFGPGTRLTVL.

This clonotype was seen a few times. A single base separates this from a much larger clone, so it may be a read error. The chain is built from TRBV5-1 and TRBJ2-3, with unresolved D. Trimming pared 5 bases from V and 0 bases from J, leaving 19 bases between. The CDR3 is 17 amino acids. CDR1 is SGHRS and CDR2 is YFSETQ in the germline V gene. The CDR3 DNA follows: TGCGCCAGCAGTTACCGGGCGAGCAGGTCTAGCACAGATACGCAGTATTTT. It translates to CASSYRASRSSTDTQYF.

In its sample, this clonotype was seen a few times. The chain is built from TRBV4-3 and TRBJ2-5, with D uncertain. V was pared by 0 bases and J by 11 bases, with 25 bases between. CDR1 is LGHNA and CDR2 is YSLEER in the germline V gene. CDR3 length: 17 residues. The CDR3 loop is CASSQEGSLPFRNEQYF. The CDR3 DNA reads as TGCGCCAGCAGCCAAGAAGGCTCACTCCCTTTCCGGAATGAGCAGTACTTC.

This clonotype appeared a few times. This chain joins TRBV7-2 and TRBJ2-3; TRBD2 is a possible D gene (6 bases). CDR1 and CDR2 (germline): SGHTA, FQGNSA. The germline V and J ends were trimmed by 1 base and 5 bases, with 13 bases remaining between them. The CDR3 runs 15 residues. DNA for the CDR3: TGTGCCAGCAGCTTAGGGTCGGAGGGAGGAGATACGCAGTATTTT. Its protein is CASSLGSEGGDTQYF.

This clonotype appeared many times. This chain uses TRBV7-9 with TRBJ2-7, with D perhaps matching TRBD2 (5 bases). Trimming removed 3 bases at V and 0 bases at J, with 9 bases between. The CDR3 spans 14 residues. Germline V CDR1 and CDR2: SEHNR, FQNEAQ (reference sequence). CDR3 bases: TGTGCCAGCAGCTTCCGGGATTCCTCCTACGAGCAGTACTTC. Protein product: CASSFRDSSYEQYF.

This clonotype was detected only a few times. The V and J genes are TRBV7-2 and TRBJ2-1, with TRBD2 identical over 13 bases. The J call may not be correct, given that the DNA end is closer to TRBJ2-7. CDR3 length: 15 amino acids. Germline values: CDR1 SGHTA, CDR2 FQGNSA. The CDR3, as DNA: TGTGCCAGCAGCTGGGGGACTAGCGGGGTCAATGAGCAGTACTTC. This gives the protein CASSWGTSGVNEQYF.

Remarks on this clonotype: A much larger clone differs from this one at a single base, so this may be a read error. This sequence joins TRBV7-2 and TRBJ1-1; D is possibly TRBD1 (6 bases). The germline V gene has CDR1 SGHTA and CDR2 FQGNSA. This CDR3 spans 14 amino acids. The CDR3 is CASSRRGGNTETFF. In nucleotides, the CDR3 is TGTGCCAGCAGTAGGAGGGGGGGTAACACTGAAACTTTCTTT.

In its sample, this clonotype was seen a few times. One end of the junction is discordant with germline, which a read error may explain. The genes are TRBV9 and TRBJ2-5; maybe TRBD1 (5 bases). The CDR3 has 17 residues. Germline lookup yields CDR1 SGDLS and CDR2 YYNGEE. CDR3 sequence (DNA): TGTGCCAGCAGTGTAGAAGTAGCCCCGACCCCAGGGGAGACCCAGTACTTC. Amino acid sequence: CASSVEVAPTPGETQYF.

The table lists this clonotype with a few counts. The chain employs TRBV3-1 and TRBJ2-5; D might be TRBD1 or TRBD2, each matching 6 bases. CDR1 and CDR2 (germline): LGHDT, YNNKEL (reference sequence). V lost 2 bases and J lost 5, with 12 bases in between. This CDR3 is built from 14 residues. This CDR3 reads CASSQLGGLETQYF. In DNA, the CDR3 is TGTGCCAGCAGCCAATTGGGGGGCTTGGAGACCCAGTACTTC.

The sample holds a few counts of this clonotype. The chain has TRBV2 and TRBJ2-2; D call uncertain. The CDR3 is made up of 15 amino acids. Germline CDR1 and CDR2: SNHLY and FYNNEI. Trimming took off 3 bases at V and 4 bases at J, with 12 bases between the two ends. The CDR3 protein is CASSDRALATGELFF. CDR3 nucleotides: TGTGCCAGCAGTGATCGAGCGCTGGCCACCGGGGAGCTGTTTTTT.

At least ten counts were recorded for this clonotype. This chain uses TRBV7-2 with TRBJ2-6; D call uncertain. Germline V gene sequence: CDR1 SGHTA, CDR2 FQGNSA. The V end lost 1 base, the J end lost 4 bases, and 14 bases lay between the germline ends. The length of the CDR3 is 17 residues. In DNA, the CDR3 is TGTGCCAGCAGCTTAGTTTTGTTGGGGTCCGGGGCCAACGTCCTGACTTTC. Translation gives CASSLVLLGSGANVLTF.

This clonotype was seen a handful of times. The chain joins TRBV20-1 to TRBJ2-3, with D perhaps TRBD2 (5 bases). This CDR3 has 14 residues. V gave up 5 bases and J gave up 8 bases, with 20 bases separating them. From germline, CDR1 is DFQATT and CDR2 SNEGSKA (reference sequence). The CDR3 protein is CSAEGLDEFGTQYF. The CDR3 region has the DNA TGCAGTGCTGAAGGACTCGATGAGTTCGGTACGCAGTATTTT.

V and J are TRBV6-5 and TRBJ1-3; maybe TRBD1 (6 bases). The germline V and J ends were trimmed by 4 bases and 8 bases, with 12 bases remaining between them. Germline V lookup: CDR1 MNHEY, CDR2 SVGAGI. The CDR3 is made up of 13 amino acids. CDR3 protein: CASSSSGAYTIYF. CDR3 coding DNA: TGTGCCAGCAGTTCCTCGGGGGCATACACCATATATTTT.

This clonotype was seen more than once but under ten times. The genes are TRBV10-1 and TRBJ2-7, with 9 bases that match TRBD2. This CDR3 has 15 residues. The V and J ends lost 0 bases and 1 base, in that order; junction bases with no gene match: 1. Germline V gene data show CDR1 as WNHNN and CDR2 as SYGVQD (reference sequence). CDR3 loop: CASSESTSGSYEQYF. CDR3 sequence (DNA): TGCGCCAGCAGTGAGTCTACTAGCGGGTCCTACGAGCAGTACTTC.

This clonotype appeared a few times. The chain employs TRBV7-2 and TRBJ2-7; no definite D call. There are 17 residues in the CDR3. CDR1 is SGHTA, CDR2 FQGNSA, per germline. With 5 bases removed from V and 0 bases from J, the gap between germline ends came to 20 bases. The CDR3 DNA sequence: TGTGCCAGCAGCCTACCCGGAACCCGGACGATCTCCTACGAGCAGTACTTC. It specifies CASSLPGTRTISYEQYF.

This clonotype showed up just a few times. The chain uses TRBV3-1 and TRBJ2-1; tentative D call: TRBD2 (7 bases). With 6 bases removed from V and 4 bases from J, the gap between germline ends came to 13 bases. This CDR3 spans 14 amino acids. Germline V gene data show CDR1 as LGHDT and CDR2 as YNNKEL (reference sequence). The CDR3 loop reads CASRQQGGYNEQFF. The CDR3 bases are TGTGCCAGCAGGCAACAGGGAGGGTACAATGAGCAGTTCTTC.

The rearrangement links TRBV28 to TRBJ2-7; no firm D call. CDR1 is MDHEN, CDR2 SYDVKM, per germline. The CDR3 has 13 residues. V shed 9 bases and J shed 9 bases, with 21 bases lying between them. The CDR3 DNA is TGTGCCAGTAGTCTCGGTCAGCCCCTAGGGCAGTACTTC. As protein: CASSLGQPLGQYF.

V usage is TRBV6-4 and J usage is TRBJ2-3; the D is unclear. V gave up 3 bases and J gave up 3 bases, with 10 bases separating them. Looked up from germline, CDR1 is MRHNA and CDR2 is SNTAGT. The CDR3 spans 14 residues. DNA of the CDR3: TGTGCCAGCAGTGATCCACTTGCGACAGATACGCAGTATTTT. Protein sequence: CASSDPLATDTQYF.

The chain is built from TRBV6-1 and TRBJ2-5; D ambiguous. Germline CDR1 reads MNHNS; CDR2 reads SASEGT. This CDR3 contains 13 residues. Trimming shortened V by 0 bases and J by 5 bases, and 7 bases separated the two germline ends. In DNA form, the CDR3 reads TGTGCCAGCAGTGAAGCGCATCGGGAGACCCAGTACTTC. Translation gives CASSEAHRETQYF.